These 15 T cell receptor beta chains were sequenced from one sample in a study of T cell responses to AZD1222 COVID-19 vaccine. Produced via immunoSEQ multiplex PCR; TCRdb's table is partial and in-frame only. This repertoire shows approximately 150,000 clones, roughly 90% found once; its top ten account for less than 5%. The sample was peripheral blood, taken 28 days after the second AZD1222 dose. These receptors were obtained from an adult who received the AZD1222 COVID-19 vaccine.

This clone has only one observation. The chain carries TRBV6-2 or TRBV6-3 and TRBJ1-4; D is uncertain. The CDR3 totals 12 residues. Between the trimmed V and J ends, which lost 6 bases and 5 bases, there was a span of 7 bases. Looked up from germline, CDR1 is MNHEY and CDR2 is SVGEGT. The CDR3 is CASSRLNEKLFF. CDR3 sequence (DNA): TGTGCCAGCAGCAGACTCAATGAAAAACTGTTTTTT.

The V gene is TRBV4-2, the J gene TRBJ1-5, with D maybe TRBD1 (5 bases). Trimming took off 8 bases at V and 0 bases at J, with 23 bases between the two ends. Germline CDR1 and CDR2: LGHNA and YNFKEQ. CDR3 length: 18 residues. This CDR3 is CASDRAGLPEDSNQPQHF. DNA for the CDR3: TGTGCCAGCGACCGGGCAGGGCTACCCGAAGATAGCAATCAGCCCCAGCATTTT.

The rearrangement links TRBV6-6 to TRBJ1-1, with a possible D match to TRBD1 (5 bases). The CDR3 runs to 14 residues. Germline lookup yields CDR1 MNHNY and CDR2 SVGAGI (reference sequence). The V end was cut by 6 bases, the J end by 0 bases, with 11 bases between. The CDR3 here is CASSSGTVNTEAFF. The CDR3 nucleotides read TGTGCCAGCAGCTCCGGGACGGTGAACACTGAAGCTTTCTTT.

The chain has TRBV18 and TRBJ1-3, with a tentative D call TRBD1 (6 bases). Trimming left V 3 bases short and J 0 bases short, with 9 bases between. Germline CDR1 is KGHSH and CDR2 is LQKENI. The CDR3 totals 15 residues. CDR3 residues: CASSPGDNSGNTIYF. As DNA, the CDR3 is TGTGCCAGCTCACCGGGGGACAACTCTGGAAACACCATATATTTT.

This chain uses TRBV3-1 (or the pseudogene TRBV3-2) with TRBJ2-7; D gene uncertain. The germline V gene has CDR1 LGHDT and CDR2 YNNKEL (reference sequence). Trimming left V 3 bases short and J 3 bases short, with 9 bases between. The CDR3 has 13 residues. The CDR3 spells CASSHASNYEQYF. As DNA, the CDR3 is TGTGCCAGCAGCCACGCGTCCAACTACGAGCAGTACTTC.

The chain employs TRBV6-2 or TRBV6-3 and TRBJ2-6, with TRBD2 identical over 12 bases. CDR1 MNHEY and CDR2 SVGEGT come from the germline V gene. The CDR3 is 17 amino acids. V lost 4 bases and J lost 3; bases outside the gene matches: 4. CDR3 protein: CASSSRLAGVGANVLTF. The CDR3 nucleotides read TGTGCCAGCAGTTCCCGACTAGCGGGAGTTGGGGCCAACGTCCTGACTTTC.

The V gene is TRBV6-2 or TRBV6-3, the J gene TRBJ1-1, with D unclear. The CDR3 extends over 13 amino acids. The germline V gene has CDR1 MNHEY and CDR2 SVGEGT. Trimming removed 6 bases from V and 1 base from J, with 9 bases in between. The CDR3 is CASSSDRNTEAFF. CDR3 bases: TGTGCCAGCAGCTCCGATAGGAACACTGAAGCTTTCTTT.

This chain uses TRBV7-2 with TRBJ2-1; TRBD2 aligns across 12 bases. Germline V gene data show CDR1 as SGHTA and CDR2 as FQGNSA. This CDR3 region has 15 residues. Trimming cost V 5 bases and J 4 bases; bases outside gene matches: 3. This CDR3 is CASSVTSGGYNEQFF. The CDR3 bases are TGTGCCAGCAGCGTTACTAGCGGGGGGTACAATGAGCAGTTCTTC.

This sequence joins TRBV5-1 and TRBJ1-2; D ambiguous. Germline V CDR1 and CDR2: SGHRS, YFSETQ. This CDR3 is 13 amino acids long. The ends were cut back, 0 bases at V and 4 bases at J, with 7 bases in the middle. The CDR3 loop reads CASSLEIVYGYTF. CDR3 coding DNA: TGCGCCAGCAGCTTGGAGATAGTCTATGGCTACACCTTC.

On this clone: In the same sample, other DNA sequences code for this CDR3. The chain recombines TRBV7-9 with TRBJ1-1; the D gene is possibly TRBD1 (5 bases). Germline loops: CDR1 SEHNR, CDR2 FQNEAQ (reference sequence). With 4 bases removed from V and 1 base from J, the gap between germline ends came to 10 bases. This CDR3 contains 14 residues. CDR3 nucleotide sequence: TGTGCCAGCAGCTCGAACACAGGGAACACTGAAGCTTTCTTT. This encodes CASSSNTGNTEAFF.

The rearrangement joins TRBV10-3 to TRBJ1-2, with a tentative D call TRBD1 (5 bases). Trimming shortened V by 5 bases and J by 2 bases, and 12 bases separated the two germline ends. CDR1 ENHRY and CDR2 SYGVKD come from the germline V gene. This CDR3 region has 14 residues. The CDR3 bases are TGTGCCATCAGTCCCTCGGGGGGGAACTATGGCTACACCTTC. It yields the protein CAISPSGGNYGYTF.

This chain uses TRBV4-3 with TRBJ1-1, with D hard to call. There are 13 residues in the CDR3. With 5 bases removed from V and 0 bases from J, the gap between germline ends came to 7 bases. CDR1 and CDR2 (germline): LGHNA, YSLEER. The CDR3 loop reads CASSFYVNTEAFF. The DNA for the CDR3 is TGCGCCAGCAGCTTCTACGTGAACACTGAAGCTTTCTTT.

The chain recombines TRBV7-9 with TRBJ1-2; D not resolved. V lost 1 base and J 7 bases, leaving 16 bases between the germline ends. The CDR3 is made up of 15 amino acids. The V gene's germline CDR1 is SEHNR and CDR2 FQNEAQ (reference sequence). The DNA for the CDR3 is TGTGCCAGCAGCTTAGAAGGGTATCGACGTGGTGGCTACACCTTC. Protein: CASSLEGYRRGGYTF.

CDR3 in amino acids: CASSRLAGGTDTQYF. The CDR3 nucleotides are TGTGCCAGCTCGAGACTAGCGGGGGGCACAGATACGCAGTATTTT. The J gene is TRBJ2-3, the V gene TRBV27, with 12 bases lining up with TRBD2. Germline lookup yields CDR1 MNHEY and CDR2 SMNVEV (reference sequence). The CDR3 is made up of 15 amino acids. V lost 8 bases to trimming and J lost 1 base; unmatched junction nucleotides: 4.

The gene calls are TRBV16 and TRBJ2-7, with 8 nucleotides matching TRBD1. V gave up 3 bases and J gave up 4 bases; unmatched junction bases: 8. This CDR3 has 15 amino acids. CDR1 and CDR2 (germline): KGHSY, FQNENV. CDR3 in DNA: TGTGCCAGCAGCCAGAGTCCACAGGGGGAGTACGAGCAGTACTTC. This translates into CASSQSPQGEYEQYF.